This T cell receptor beta chain emerged from a study of shared clonotypes between healthy human individuals. Per the original methods: ImmunoSEQ output lacked quality scores and full-length reads, limiting matched filtering. Here immunoSEQ multiplex PCR was the method, and the copy in TCRdb shows in-frame clones only, minus some. V and J calls and clone size are given by that table; D and trimming were obtained from the DNA. The sample has more than 150,000 clones, over 80% seen once; the top ten hold 0.067%. This clone came up a few times. This sequence was found in a woman in her twenties or thirties in good health. The sample comprised naive CD4+ T cells sorted from blood. Subset denoted: CD45RA+ positively selected.

The chain's CDR3 is CASRTSGTYEQYF. CDR3 bases: TGTGCCAGCCGGACTAGCGGGACCTACGAGCAGTACTTC. V is TRBV11-2 and J is TRBJ2-7; 12 bases align to TRBD2. The V gene's germline CDR1 is SGHAT and CDR2 FQNNGV. CDR3 length: 13 residues. With 8 bases clipped from V and 2 bases from J, the junction kept 1 base outside the gene matches.